This T cell receptor beta chain was retrieved from a study of early T cells in non-severe SARS-CoV-2 infection. After removal of 7 bases from V and 3 bases from J, the junction contained 8 bases not matched to a gene. There are 15 residues in the CDR3. CDR1 MGHRA and CDR2 YSYEKL come from the germline V gene. This clonotype was seen more than once but under ten times. TCRdb analysed the 5' RACE reads with MiXCR anew, one entry per CDR3 protein. The sample consists of some 36,000 distinct CDR3 sequences, 6.3% of them appearing once. The sequenced sample consisted of whole blood. The TCR sequence derives from an adult who was a healthcare worker with PCR-confirmed SARS-CoV-2 infection or an uninfected control (not recorded which). This chain connects TRBV4-1 to TRBJ2-2; TRBD2 matches at 7 bases. CDR3 region: CASKAPGRDTGELFF. CDR3 sequence (DNA): TGCGCCAGCAAAGCCCCAGGGAGGGACACCGGGGAGCTGTTTTTT.